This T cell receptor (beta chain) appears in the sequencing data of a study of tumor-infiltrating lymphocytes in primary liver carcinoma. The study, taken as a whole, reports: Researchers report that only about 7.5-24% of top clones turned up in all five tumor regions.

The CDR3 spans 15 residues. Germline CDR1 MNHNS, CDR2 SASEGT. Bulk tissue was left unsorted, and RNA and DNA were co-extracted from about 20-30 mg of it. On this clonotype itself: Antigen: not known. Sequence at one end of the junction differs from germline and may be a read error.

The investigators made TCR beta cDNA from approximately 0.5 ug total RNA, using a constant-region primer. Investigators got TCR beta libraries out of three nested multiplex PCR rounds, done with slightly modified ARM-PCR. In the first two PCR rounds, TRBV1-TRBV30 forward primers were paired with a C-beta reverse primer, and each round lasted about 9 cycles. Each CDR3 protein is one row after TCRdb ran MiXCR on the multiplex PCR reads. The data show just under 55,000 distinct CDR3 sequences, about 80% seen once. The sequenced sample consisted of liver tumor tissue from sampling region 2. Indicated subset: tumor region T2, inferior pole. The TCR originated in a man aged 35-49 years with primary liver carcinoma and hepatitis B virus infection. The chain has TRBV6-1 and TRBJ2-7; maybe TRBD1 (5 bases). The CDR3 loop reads CASSRVELGPYGQYF. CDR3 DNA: TGTGCCAGCAGTCGCGTTGAATTGGGGCCCTACGGGCAGTACTTT.